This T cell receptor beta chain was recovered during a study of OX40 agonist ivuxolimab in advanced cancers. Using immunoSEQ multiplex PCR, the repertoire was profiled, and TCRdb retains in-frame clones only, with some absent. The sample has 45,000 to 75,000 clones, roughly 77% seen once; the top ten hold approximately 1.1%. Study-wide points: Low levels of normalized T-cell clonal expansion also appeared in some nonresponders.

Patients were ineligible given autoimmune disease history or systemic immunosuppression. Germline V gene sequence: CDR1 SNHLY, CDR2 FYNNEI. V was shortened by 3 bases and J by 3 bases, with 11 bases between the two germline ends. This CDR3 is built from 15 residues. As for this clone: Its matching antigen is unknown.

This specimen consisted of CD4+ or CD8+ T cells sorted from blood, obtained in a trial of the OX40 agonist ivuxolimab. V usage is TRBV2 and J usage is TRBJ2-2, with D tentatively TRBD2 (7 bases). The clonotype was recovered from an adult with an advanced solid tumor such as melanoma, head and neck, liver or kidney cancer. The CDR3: CASSEGGGDTGELFF. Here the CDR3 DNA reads TGTGCCAGCAGTGAGGGAGGGGGTGACACCGGGGAGCTGTTTTTT.